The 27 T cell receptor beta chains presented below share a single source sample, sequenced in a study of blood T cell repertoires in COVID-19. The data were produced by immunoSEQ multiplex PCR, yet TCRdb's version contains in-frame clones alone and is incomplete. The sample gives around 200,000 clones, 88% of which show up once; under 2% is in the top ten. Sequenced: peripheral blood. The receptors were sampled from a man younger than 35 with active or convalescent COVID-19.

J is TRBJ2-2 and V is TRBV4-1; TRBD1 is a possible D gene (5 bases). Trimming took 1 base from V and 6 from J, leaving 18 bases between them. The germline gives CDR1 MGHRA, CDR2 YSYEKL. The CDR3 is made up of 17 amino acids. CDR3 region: CASSQAPTPQGSGELFF. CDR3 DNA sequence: TGCGCCAGCAGCCAAGCCCCCACCCCCCAGGGCTCCGGGGAGCTGTTTTTT.

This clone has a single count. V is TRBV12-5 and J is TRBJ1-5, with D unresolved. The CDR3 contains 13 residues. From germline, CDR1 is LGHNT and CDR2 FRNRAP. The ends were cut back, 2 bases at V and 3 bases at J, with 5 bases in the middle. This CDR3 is CASGLYINQPQHF. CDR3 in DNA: TGTGCTAGTGGTTTGTACATCAATCAGCCCCAGCATTTT. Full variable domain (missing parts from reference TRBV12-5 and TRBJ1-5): DARVTQTPRHKVTEMGQEVTMRCQPILGHNTVFWYRQTMMQGLELLAYFRNRAPLDDSGMPKDRFSAEMPDATLATLKIQPSEPRDSAVYFCASGLYINQPQHFGDGTRLSIL.

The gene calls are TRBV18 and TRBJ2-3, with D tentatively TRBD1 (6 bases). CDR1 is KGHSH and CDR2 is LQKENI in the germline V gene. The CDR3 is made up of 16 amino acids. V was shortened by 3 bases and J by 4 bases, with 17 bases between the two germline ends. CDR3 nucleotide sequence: TGTGCCAGCTCACCCAACGCAGGGGCCGGTGCAGATACGCAGTATTTT. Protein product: CASSPNAGAGADTQYF.

This chain's CDR3 is CASSQERLDPTGELFF. In DNA form, the CDR3 reads TGCGCCAGCAGCCAAGAAAGGCTAGACCCCACCGGGGAGCTGTTTTTT. V usage is TRBV4-3 and J usage is TRBJ2-2; no clear D gene. Germline CDR1 is LGHNA and CDR2 is YSLEER. Trimming took 0 bases from V and 4 from J, leaving 12 bases between them. This CDR3 is 16 amino acids long.

CDR3 DNA sequence: TGTGCTAGTGGCCAAGACAGGGTTGAGGAAAAATCTAATGAAAAACTGTTTTTT. This codes for CASGQDRVEEKSNEKLFF. The chain recombines TRBV12-5 with TRBJ1-4; TRBD1 agrees at 7 bases. Germline CDR1 LGHNT, CDR2 FRNRAP. The J segment lost 3 bases and the V segment lost 6 bases, leaving 16 bases of the junction unmatched. This CDR3 has 18 amino acids.

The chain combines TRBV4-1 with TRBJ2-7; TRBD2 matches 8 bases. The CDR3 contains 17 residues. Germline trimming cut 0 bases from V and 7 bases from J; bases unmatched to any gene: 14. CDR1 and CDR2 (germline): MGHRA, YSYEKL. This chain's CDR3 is CASSQDKTLAEGWEQYF. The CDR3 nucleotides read TGCGCCAGCAGCCAAGATAAGACACTAGCGGAGGGTTGGGAGCAGTACTTC.

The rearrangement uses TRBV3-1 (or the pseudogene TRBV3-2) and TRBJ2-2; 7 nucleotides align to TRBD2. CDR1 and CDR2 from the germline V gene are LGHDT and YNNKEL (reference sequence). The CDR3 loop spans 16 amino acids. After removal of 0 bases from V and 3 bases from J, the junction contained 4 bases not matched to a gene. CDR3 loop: CASSQEGGSYTGELFF. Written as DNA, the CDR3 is TGTGCCAGCAGCCAAGAGGGGGGGTCCTACACCGGGGAGCTGTTTTTT.

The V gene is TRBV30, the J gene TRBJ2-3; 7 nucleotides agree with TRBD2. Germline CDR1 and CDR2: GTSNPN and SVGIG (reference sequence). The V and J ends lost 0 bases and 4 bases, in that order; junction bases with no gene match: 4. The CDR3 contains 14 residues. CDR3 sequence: CAWSVMAGADTQYF. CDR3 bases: TGTGCCTGGAGTGTTATGGCGGGGGCAGATACGCAGTATTTT. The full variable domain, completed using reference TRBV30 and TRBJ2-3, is SQTIHQWPATLVQPVGSPLSLECTVEGTSNPNLYWYRQAAGRGLQLLFYSVGIGQISSEVPQNLSASRPQDRQFILSSKKLLLSDSGFYLCAWSVMAGADTQYFGPGTRLTVL.

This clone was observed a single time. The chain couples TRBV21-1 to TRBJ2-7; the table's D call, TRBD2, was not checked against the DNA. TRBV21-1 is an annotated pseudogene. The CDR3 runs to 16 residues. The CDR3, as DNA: TGTGCCAGCAGCAAAGGCCGAGCTAGCGCGATTAACGAGCAGTACTTC. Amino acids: CASSKGRASAINEQYF.

This CDR3 reads CASIINRGLETQYF. For the CDR3, the DNA is TGTGCCAGCATCATTAACAGGGGGCTTGAGACCCAGTACTTC. The J gene is TRBJ2-5, the V gene TRBV2, with 9 positions matching TRBD1. The germline gives CDR1 SNHLY, CDR2 FYNNEI. The length of the CDR3 is 14 residues. Germline trimming cut 7 bases from V and 5 bases from J; bases unmatched to any gene: 8.

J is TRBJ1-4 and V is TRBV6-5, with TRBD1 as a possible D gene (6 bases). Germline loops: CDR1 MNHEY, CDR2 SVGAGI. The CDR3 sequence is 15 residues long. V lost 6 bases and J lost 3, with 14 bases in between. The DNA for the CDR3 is TGTGCCAGCAGAGTGGACAGTCCTTCTAATGAAAAACTGTTTTTT. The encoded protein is CASRVDSPSNEKLFF.

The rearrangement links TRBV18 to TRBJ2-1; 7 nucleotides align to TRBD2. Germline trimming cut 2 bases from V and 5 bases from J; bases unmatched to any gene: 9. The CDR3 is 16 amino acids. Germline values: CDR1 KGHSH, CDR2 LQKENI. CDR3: CASSPLVGGINNEQFF. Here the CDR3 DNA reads TGTGCCAGCTCACCATTGGTGGGGGGGATTAACAATGAGCAGTTCTTC.

The CDR3 nucleotides are TGTGCCAGCAGCTTAAAGCGGGACTCCTACGAGCAGTACTTC. The encoded protein is CASSLKRDSYEQYF. The chain has TRBV7-8 and TRBJ2-7; the match to TRBD2 covers 7 bases. Germline-derived CDR1 and CDR2 are SGHVS and FQNEAQ. J gave up 0 bases and V 2 bases, and 1 base lay outside the gene matches. This CDR3 has 14 amino acids.

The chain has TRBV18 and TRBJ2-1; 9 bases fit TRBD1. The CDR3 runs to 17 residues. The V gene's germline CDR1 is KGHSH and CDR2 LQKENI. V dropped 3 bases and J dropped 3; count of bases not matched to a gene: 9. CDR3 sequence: CASSPGGQGYRYNEQFF. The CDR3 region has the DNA TGTGCCAGCTCACCCGGGGGACAGGGTTATCGCTACAATGAGCAGTTCTTC. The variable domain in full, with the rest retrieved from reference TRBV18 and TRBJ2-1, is NAGVMQNPRHLVRRRGQEARLRCSPMKGHSHVYWYRQLPEEGLKFMVYLQKENIIDESGMPKERFSAEFPKEGPSILRIQQVVRGDSAAYFCASSPGGQGYRYNEQFFGPGTRLTVL.

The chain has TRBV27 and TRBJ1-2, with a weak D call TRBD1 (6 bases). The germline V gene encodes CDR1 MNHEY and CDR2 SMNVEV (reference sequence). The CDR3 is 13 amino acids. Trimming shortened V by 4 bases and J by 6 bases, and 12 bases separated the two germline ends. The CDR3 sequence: CASSSGGFNGYTF. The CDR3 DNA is TGTGCCAGCAGTTCGGGGGGCTTTAATGGCTACACCTTC.

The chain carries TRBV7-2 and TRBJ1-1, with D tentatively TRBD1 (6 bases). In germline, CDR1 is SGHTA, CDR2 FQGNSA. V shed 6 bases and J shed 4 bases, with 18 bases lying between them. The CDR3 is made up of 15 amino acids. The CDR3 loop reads CASSRKGGDGTEAFF. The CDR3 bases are TGTGCCAGCAGTAGGAAGGGGGGGGACGGCACTGAAGCTTTCTTT.

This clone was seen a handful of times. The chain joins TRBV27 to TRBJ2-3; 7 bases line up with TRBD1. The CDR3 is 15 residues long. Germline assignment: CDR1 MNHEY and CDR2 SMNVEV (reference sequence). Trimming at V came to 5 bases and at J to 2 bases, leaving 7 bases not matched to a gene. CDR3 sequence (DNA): TGTGCCAGCAGTACATTTGGGACAGTCACAGATACGCAGTATTTT. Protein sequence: CASSTFGTVTDTQYF.

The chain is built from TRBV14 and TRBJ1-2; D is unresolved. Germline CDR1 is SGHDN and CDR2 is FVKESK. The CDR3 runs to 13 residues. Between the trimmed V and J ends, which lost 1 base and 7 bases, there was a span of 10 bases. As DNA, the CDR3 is TGTGCCAGCAGCCAAGGAGTCGCAGGTGGCTACACCTTC. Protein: CASSQGVAGGYTF.

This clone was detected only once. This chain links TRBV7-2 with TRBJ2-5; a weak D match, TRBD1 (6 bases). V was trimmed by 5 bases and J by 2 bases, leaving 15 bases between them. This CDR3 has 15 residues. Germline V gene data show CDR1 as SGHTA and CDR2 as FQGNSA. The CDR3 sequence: CASSTGPRGQETQYF. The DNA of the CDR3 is TGTGCCAGCAGCACGGGACCTAGGGGGCAAGAGACCCAGTACTTC. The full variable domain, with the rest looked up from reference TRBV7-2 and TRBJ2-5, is GAGVSQSPSNKVTEKGKDVELRCDPISGHTALYWYRQSLGQGLEFLIYFQGNSAPDKSGLPSDRFSAERTGGSVSTLTIQRTQQEDSAVYLCASSTGPRGQETQYFGPGTRLLVL.

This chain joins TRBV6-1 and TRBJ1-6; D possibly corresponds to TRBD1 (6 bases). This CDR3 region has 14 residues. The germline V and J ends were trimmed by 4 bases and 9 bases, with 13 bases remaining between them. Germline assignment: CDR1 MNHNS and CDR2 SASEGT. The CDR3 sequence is CASSGAGASSPLHF. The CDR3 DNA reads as TGTGCCAGCAGTGGAGCAGGGGCTAGTTCACCCCTCCACTTT.

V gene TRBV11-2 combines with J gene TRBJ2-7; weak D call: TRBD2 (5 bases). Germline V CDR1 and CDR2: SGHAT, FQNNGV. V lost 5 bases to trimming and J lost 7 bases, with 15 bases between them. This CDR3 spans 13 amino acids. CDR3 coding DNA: TGTGCCAGCAGCCCTCTTATCCGGGGTGAGCAGTACTTC. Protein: CASSPLIRGEQYF. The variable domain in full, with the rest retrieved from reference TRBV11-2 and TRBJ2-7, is EAGVAQSPRYKIIEKRQSVAFWCNPISGHATLYWYQQILGQGPKLLIQFQNNGVVDDSQLPKDRFSAERLKGVDSTLKIQPAKLEDSAVYLCASSPLIRGEQYFGPGTRLTVT.

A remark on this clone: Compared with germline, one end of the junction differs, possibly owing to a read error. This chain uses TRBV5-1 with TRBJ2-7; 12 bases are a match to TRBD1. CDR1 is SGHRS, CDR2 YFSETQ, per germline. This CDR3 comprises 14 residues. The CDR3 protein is CASSLGQGALEQYF. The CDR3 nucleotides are TGCGCCAGCAGTTTGGGACAGGGGGCGCTTGAGCAGTACTTC.

CDR3 loop: CASSETDRDEQYF. The CDR3 bases are TGTGCCAGCAGTGAGACGGACAGGGACGAGCAGTACTTC. The V and J genes are TRBV6-4 and TRBJ2-7; 8 nucleotides match TRBD1. Germline V gene sequence: CDR1 MRHNA, CDR2 SNTAGT. CDR3 length equals 13 residues. Trimming took 3 bases from V and 5 from J; bases not matched to a gene: 3.

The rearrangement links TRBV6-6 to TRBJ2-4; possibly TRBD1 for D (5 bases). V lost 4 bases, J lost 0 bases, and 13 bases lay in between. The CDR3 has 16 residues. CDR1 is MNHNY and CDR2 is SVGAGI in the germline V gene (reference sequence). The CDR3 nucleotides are TGTGCCAGCAGTTGGGGCAGTCCTCTAGCCAAAAACATTCAGTACTTC. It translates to CASSWGSPLAKNIQYF.

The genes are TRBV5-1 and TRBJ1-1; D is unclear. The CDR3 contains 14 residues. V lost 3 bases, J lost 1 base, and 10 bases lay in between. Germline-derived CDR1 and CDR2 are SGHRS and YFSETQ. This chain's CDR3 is CASSSEPGNTEAFF. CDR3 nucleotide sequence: TGCGCCAGCAGCTCCGAACCGGGGAACACTGAAGCTTTCTTT.

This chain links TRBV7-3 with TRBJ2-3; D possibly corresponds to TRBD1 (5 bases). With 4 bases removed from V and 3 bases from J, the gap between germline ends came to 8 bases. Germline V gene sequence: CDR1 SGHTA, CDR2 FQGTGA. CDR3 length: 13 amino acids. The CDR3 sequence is CASSSTETDTQYF. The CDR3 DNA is TGTGCCAGCAGCTCGACAGAAACAGATACGCAGTATTTT.

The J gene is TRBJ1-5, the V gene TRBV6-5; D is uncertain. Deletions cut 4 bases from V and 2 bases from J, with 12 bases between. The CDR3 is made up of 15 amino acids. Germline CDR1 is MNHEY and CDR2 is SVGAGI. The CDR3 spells CASSSDGRRNQPQHF. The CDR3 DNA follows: TGTGCCAGCAGTTCAGATGGGAGGCGCAATCAGCCCCAGCATTTT.